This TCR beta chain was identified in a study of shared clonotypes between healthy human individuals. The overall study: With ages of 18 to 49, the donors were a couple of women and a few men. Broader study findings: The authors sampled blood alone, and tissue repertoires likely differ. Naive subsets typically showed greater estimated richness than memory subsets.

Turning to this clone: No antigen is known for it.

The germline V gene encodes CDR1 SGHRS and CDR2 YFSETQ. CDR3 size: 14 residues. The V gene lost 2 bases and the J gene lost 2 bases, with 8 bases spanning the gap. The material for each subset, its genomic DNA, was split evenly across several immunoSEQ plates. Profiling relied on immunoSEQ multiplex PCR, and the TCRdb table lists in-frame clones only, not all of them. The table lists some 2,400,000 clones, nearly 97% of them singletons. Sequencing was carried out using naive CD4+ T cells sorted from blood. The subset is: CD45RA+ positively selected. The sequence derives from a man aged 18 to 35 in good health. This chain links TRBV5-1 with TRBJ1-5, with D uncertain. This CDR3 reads CASSFDGGNQPQHF. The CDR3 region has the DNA TGCGCCAGCAGCTTTGACGGGGGCAATCAGCCCCAGCATTTT.